The 27 T cell receptor beta chains given below trace back to one sample, sequenced in a study of blood T cell repertoires in COVID-19. Method: immunoSEQ multiplex PCR; TCRdb's copy keeps in-frame clones and lacks some. In the table there are tens of thousands of clones, about four fifths of which are singletons. The sequencing sample was made of peripheral blood. These receptors were collected from an elderly woman with active or convalescent COVID-19.

The chain combines TRBV30 with TRBJ1-1; D gene uncertain. V lost 2 bases and J lost 2, with 12 bases in between. This CDR3 contains 14 residues. CDR1 and CDR2 from the germline V gene are GTSNPN and SVGIG (reference sequence). CDR3 nucleotides: TGTGCCTGGAGTACCCGACACATTAACACTGAAGCTTTCTTT. Its translation: CAWSTRHINTEAFF.

The chain carries TRBV11-2 and TRBJ2-6, with D maybe TRBD1 (5 bases). Germline CDR1 SGHAT, CDR2 FQNNGV. CDR3 length: 16 amino acids. V was pared by 3 bases and J by 0 bases, with 9 bases between. The CDR3 protein is CASSLETVSGANVLTF. In nucleotides, the CDR3 is TGTGCCAGCAGCTTGGAGACAGTCTCTGGGGCCAACGTCCTGACTTTC. Full variable domain (rest looked up from reference TRBV11-2 and TRBJ2-6): EAGVAQSPRYKIIEKRQSVAFWCNPISGHATLYWYQQILGQGPKLLIQFQNNGVVDDSQLPKDRFSAERLKGVDSTLKIQPAKLEDSAVYLCASSLETVSGANVLTFGAGSRLTVL.

The chain carries TRBV27 and TRBJ1-2; D remains unclear. The CDR3 loop spans 14 amino acids. Germline assignment: CDR1 MNHEY and CDR2 SMNVEV (reference sequence). V lost 2 bases and J 4 bases, leaving 11 bases between the germline ends. CDR3: CASSLHPLVYGYTF. The CDR3 nucleotides read TGTGCCAGCAGTTTACACCCCCTAGTCTATGGCTACACCTTC.

The chain uses TRBV15 and TRBJ2-1; D not certain. This CDR3 has 13 residues. Trimming took off 4 bases at V and 8 bases at J, with 12 bases between the two ends. Germline loops: CDR1 LNHNV, CDR2 YYDKDF (reference sequence). The CDR3 DNA follows: TGTGCCACCAGCACGGTAAGAGCACATGAGCAGTTCTTC. Residues: CATSTVRAHEQFF.

The chain carries TRBV5-6 and TRBJ1-2; D unresolved. V was cut by 5 bases and J by 4 bases, with 21 bases left in between. The CDR3 is made up of 16 amino acids. Looked up from germline, CDR1 is SGHDT and CDR2 is YYEEEE. In DNA, the CDR3 is TGTGCCAGCAGGCCACGTGGTTTGAGCGTCAGCTATGGCTACACCTTC. Amino acids: CASRPRGLSVSYGYTF.

This clone was detected only a few times. The chain recombines TRBV2 with TRBJ1-1; possibly TRBD1 for D (6 bases). The CDR3 is 14 residues long. Per the germline V gene, CDR1 is SNHLY and CDR2 is FYNNEI. V gave up 7 bases and J gave up 1 base, with 13 bases separating them. DNA for the CDR3: TGTGCCAGCACCCCTCGGGACACGAACACTGAAGCTTTCTTT. This gives the protein CASTPRDTNTEAFF. Based on the CDR3 plus reference TRBV2 and TRBJ1-1, the full variable domain is EPEVTQTPSHQVTQMGQEVILRCVPISNHLYFYWYRQILGQKVEFLVSFYNNEISEKSEIFDDQFSVERPDGSNFTLKIRSTKLEDSAMYFCASTPRDTNTEAFFGQGTRLTVV.

CDR3 nucleotides: TGTGCCAGCAGTGAGGTGAGCCCCCGTTACGGAGCTTTCTTT. It encodes CASSEVSPRYGAFF. This chain joins TRBV2 and TRBJ1-1; no reliable D call. Germline V gene data show CDR1 as SNHLY and CDR2 as FYNNEI. This CDR3 is built from 14 residues. The V end lost 3 bases, the J end lost 10 bases, and 18 bases lay between the germline ends.

This clone has only a few counts. The genes are TRBV29-1 and TRBJ1-2, with TRBD1 matching 7 bases. J gave up 3 bases and V 8 bases, and 6 bases lay outside the gene matches. The CDR3 is made up of 12 amino acids. Germline CDR1 SQVTM, CDR2 ANQGSEA. DNA for the CDR3: TGCAGCTCCGCTACAGGGGACTATGGCTACACCTTC. This sequence encodes CSSATGDYGYTF.

The rearrangement joins TRBV6-5 to TRBJ1-5; no firm D call. Germline assignment: CDR1 MNHEY and CDR2 SVGAGI. The CDR3 covers 13 residues. V was clipped by 6 bases and J by 4 bases, with 10 bases between them. CDR3 sequence: CASRLRMNQPQHF. DNA for the CDR3: TGTGCCAGCAGACTAAGAATGAATCAGCCCCAGCATTTT.

The J gene is TRBJ1-2, the V gene TRBV5-1, with 10 bases that match TRBD1. The V segment lost 0 bases and the J segment 0 bases; nucleotides outside the gene matches: 5. This CDR3 has 17 amino acids. Germline CDR1 SGHRS, CDR2 YFSETQ. The CDR3 DNA reads TGCGCCAGCAGCTTGGGGACAGGGGGTATTCCTAACTATGGCTACACCTTC. It is translated as CASSLGTGGIPNYGYTF.

The chain recombines TRBV3-1 (or the pseudogene TRBV3-2) with TRBJ2-5; D gene uncertain. Per the germline V gene, CDR1 is LGHDT and CDR2 is YNNKEL (reference sequence). The CDR3 runs 16 residues. V lost 1 base and J 2 bases, leaving 14 bases between the germline ends. The CDR3 sequence is CASSQGPPYRQETQYF. CDR3 DNA sequence: TGTGCCAGCAGCCAAGGCCCCCCCTATCGGCAAGAGACCCAGTACTTC.

The rearrangement joins TRBV6-5 to TRBJ2-2; D call uncertain. The CDR3 length is 14 residues. The V gene lost 5 bases and the J gene lost 6 bases, with 13 bases spanning the gap. Looked up from germline, CDR1 is MNHEY and CDR2 is SVGAGI. In DNA, the CDR3 is TGTGCCAGCAGTCCGCTGAGAGTCGCCGGGGAGCTGTTTTTT. It translates to CASSPLRVAGELFF.

V is TRBV6-2 or TRBV6-3 and J is TRBJ1-5; 8 nucleotides agree with TRBD1. The V and J ends lost 2 bases and 2 bases, in that order; junction bases with no gene match: 8. The CDR3 contains 17 residues. The germline CDR1 and CDR2 sequences are MNHEY and SVGEGT. CDR3 nucleotide sequence: TGTGCCAGCAGTTACCCCAGGGGGCGCGGAGGCAATCAGCCCCAGCATTTT. This codes for CASSYPRGRGGNQPQHF.

The chain has TRBV10-3 and TRBJ2-3; 7 nucleotides line up with TRBD2. With V trimmed by 10 bases and J by 0 bases, 4 bases remained unmatched. The germline V gene has CDR1 ENHRY and CDR2 SYGVKD. The CDR3 loop spans 13 amino acids. In DNA, the CDR3 is TGTGCCACCCGGGACTATAGCACAGATACGCAGTATTTT. It codes for CATRDYSTDTQYF.

As DNA, the CDR3 is TGCGCCAGCAGTCAACCCCCCGGGTTCTACGAGCAGTACTTC. The encoded protein is CASSQPPGFYEQYF. This chain joins TRBV23-1 and TRBJ2-7; D unclear. TRBV23-1 is noted as an ORF with a role that remains uncertain. The V end was cut by 2 bases, the J end by 3 bases, with 11 bases between. The CDR3 consists of 14 residues.

The chain is built from TRBV20-1 and TRBJ2-2; D might be TRBD2 (6 bases). CDR3 length: 19 residues. V shed 3 bases and J shed 6 bases, with 29 bases lying between them. Germline assignment: CDR1 DFQATT and CDR2 SNEGSKA (reference sequence). CDR3 amino acids: CSASRDPAGQGGWSGELFF. The CDR3 coding sequence is TGCAGTGCTAGTCGTGACCCCGCGGGGCAGGGAGGTTGGTCCGGGGAGCTGTTTTTT.

The chain combines TRBV6-5 with TRBJ2-5; 10 nucleotides agree with TRBD2. This CDR3 region has 16 residues. After removal of 2 bases from V and 2 bases from J, the junction contained 5 bases not matched to a gene. In germline, CDR1 is MNHEY, CDR2 SVGAGI. As DNA, the CDR3 is TGTGCCAGCAGTTACGGGACTAGCGTTGGACAAGAGACCCAGTACTTC. It translates to CASSYGTSVGQETQYF.

This chain links TRBV2 with TRBJ1-5, with D possibly being TRBD1 (5 bases). Deletions cut 1 base from V and 6 bases from J, with 10 bases between. Germline V lookup: CDR1 SNHLY, CDR2 FYNNEI. The length of the CDR3 is 14 residues. CDR3: CASSEGGGGQPQHF. As DNA, the CDR3 is TGTGCCAGCAGTGAAGGCGGGGGAGGTCAGCCCCAGCATTTT. Based on the CDR3 plus reference TRBV2 and TRBJ1-5, the full variable domain is EPEVTQTPSHQVTQMGQEVILRCVPISNHLYFYWYRQILGQKVEFLVSFYNNEISEKSEIFDDQFSVERPDGSNFTLKIRSTKLEDSAMYFCASSEGGGGQPQHFGDGTRLSIL.

This chain connects TRBV28 to TRBJ2-7, with 8 nucleotides matching TRBD1. Per the germline V gene, CDR1 is MDHEN and CDR2 is SYDVKM. This CDR3 contains 13 residues. V was clipped by 6 bases and J by 6 bases; unmatched bases: 7. CDR3 residues: CASRSGGYGEQYF. The CDR3 region has the DNA TGTGCCAGCAGGTCAGGGGGCTACGGCGAGCAGTACTTC.

Remarks on this clone: Other DNA sequences within the sample encode an identical CDR3. The chain is built from TRBV7-2 and TRBJ2-7; 9 bases are a match to TRBD1. Germline V gene sequence: CDR1 SGHTA, CDR2 FQGNSA. Trimming removed 4 bases from V and 1 base from J; junction bases left unmatched: 2. CDR3 size: 14 residues. CDR3: CASSSDRGSYEQYF. CDR3 DNA sequence: TGTGCCAGCAGCTCGGACAGGGGATCCTACGAGCAGTACTTC.

This chain uses TRBV27 with TRBJ2-6; TRBD1 matches 8 bases. The CDR3 is 15 amino acids. The V gene's germline CDR1 is MNHEY and CDR2 SMNVEV (reference sequence). V lost 7 bases and J lost 4; bases outside the gene matches: 6. CDR3 amino acids: CASTSRGPGANVLTF. In DNA form, the CDR3 reads TGTGCCAGCACTTCCAGGGGGCCAGGGGCCAACGTCCTGACTTTC. The variable domain in full, completed from reference TRBV27 and TRBJ2-6, reads EAQVTQNPRYLITVTGKKLTVTCSQNMNHEYMSWYRQDPGLGLRQIYYSMNVEVTDKGDVPEGYKVSRKEKRNFPLILESPSPNQTSLYFCASTSRGPGANVLTFGAGSRLTVL.

The rearrangement links TRBV19 to TRBJ2-3, with 9 nucleotides matching TRBD2. V lost 1 base, J lost 5 bases, and 7 bases stayed unmatched. The CDR3 runs to 16 residues. The germline V gene encodes CDR1 LNHDA and CDR2 SQIVND (reference sequence). The CDR3, as DNA: TGTGCCAGTAGTATAGGTGTGGCTAGCGGGATAGATACGCAGTATTTT. It codes for CASSIGVASGIDTQYF.

The chain carries TRBV19 and TRBJ1-5; possibly TRBD1 for D (5 bases). Trimming cost V 7 bases and J 5 bases, with 18 bases left between them. Germline V lookup: CDR1 LNHDA, CDR2 SQIVND (reference sequence). The CDR3 is 15 amino acids. CDR3 in amino acids: CASMRREGADQPQHF. For the CDR3, the DNA is TGTGCCAGTATGAGAAGAGAAGGGGCGGATCAGCCCCAGCATTTT.

The chain joins TRBV24-1 to TRBJ2-1; the D gene is possibly TRBD1 (6 bases). The germline CDR1 and CDR2 sequences are KGHDR and SFDVKD. V was pared by 1 base and J by 7 bases, with 13 bases between. This CDR3 is built from 15 residues. The CDR3 loop reads CATSDLNRARNEQFF. DNA for the CDR3: TGTGCCACCAGTGATTTAAACAGGGCGAGGAATGAGCAGTTCTTC.

The CDR3 reads CASSYSGLAGGPRDTQYF. The DNA of the CDR3 is TGTGCCAGCAGTTACAGCGGACTAGCGGGGGGGCCAAGGGATACGCAGTATTTT. V gene TRBV6-2 or TRBV6-3 combines with J gene TRBJ2-3; TRBD2 matches at 15 bases. The ends lost 2 bases at V and 6 bases at J; junction bases unmatched: 9. The CDR3 contains 18 residues. Germline CDR1 is MNHEY and CDR2 is SVGEGT.

The chain carries TRBV19 and TRBJ2-5, with D unresolved. The CDR3 consists of 14 residues. The V gene's germline CDR1 is LNHDA and CDR2 SQIVND (reference sequence). Trimming took off 1 base at V and 2 bases at J, with 8 bases between the two ends. The CDR3: CASSIGTLQETQYF. The CDR3 bases are TGTGCCAGTAGTATAGGAACTTTGCAAGAGACCCAGTACTTC.

This sequence joins TRBV2 and TRBJ2-4; 8 nucleotides align to TRBD1. The CDR3 is made up of 13 amino acids. Germline CDR1 SNHLY, CDR2 FYNNEI. V shed 4 bases and J 4 bases; nucleotides not matched to a gene: 0. In DNA form, the CDR3 reads TGTGCCAGCAGTGGGACAGGGAAAAACATTCAGTACTTC. Translation: CASSGTGKNIQYF.